Shown below are 20 T cell receptor beta chains from a single sample sequenced in a study of T cells in Graves' hyperthyroidism and ophthalmopathy. The CDR3 regions of TCR beta were amplified from RNA transcripts. The HTBI set primed first-round TCR CDR3 RT-PCR. TCRdb re-analysed the multiplex PCR reads in MiXCR, keeping a single row per CDR3 protein. The top ten hold nearly 8.5% of the sample, which has around 540,000 distinct CDR3 sequences, 35% to 55% seen once. The sequencing sample was made of peripheral blood or thyroid tissue (not recorded which). The source is a woman aged 18-30 years with Graves' hyperthyroidism.

The chain recombines TRBV20-1 with TRBJ2-7; the D call may be TRBD1 or TRBD2 (5 bases each). The CDR3 covers 12 residues. The germline gives CDR1 DFQATT, CDR2 SNEGSKA (reference sequence). V was pared by 6 bases and J by 6 bases, with 15 bases between. As DNA, the CDR3 is TGCAGTGCAAGGGACGGTAAGGGCGAGCAGTACTTC. It encodes CSARDGKGEQYF.

Concerning this clonotype: At one end, the junction sequence differs from germline, possibly due to a read error. The chain couples TRBV2 to TRBJ1-4, with TRBD1 identical over 9 bases. CDR1 is SNHLY, CDR2 FYNNEI, per germline. The CDR3 runs 11 residues. The CDR3 spells CASSDWDRASF. CDR3 nucleotides: TGTGCCAGCAGTGACTGGGACAGGGCTTCCTTT.

The V call is TRBV11-2, the J call TRBJ2-2, with 7 positions matching TRBD2. J was trimmed by 6 bases and V by 0 bases; bases with no gene match: 4. The V gene's germline CDR1 is SGHAT and CDR2 FQNNGV. CDR3 length: 15 residues. The DNA for the CDR3 is TGTGCCAGCAGCTTAGAGGGAGGGCCTTCCGGGGAGCTGTTTTTT. This codes for CASSLEGGPSGELFF.

At least ten counts were recorded for this clonotype. The rearrangement links TRBV25-1 to TRBJ2-5; a possible D gene is TRBD1 (6 bases). The length of the CDR3 is 17 residues. The germline V gene encodes CDR1 MGHDK and CDR2 SYGVNS. V was trimmed by 0 bases and J by 5 bases, leaving 19 bases between them. The CDR3 is CASSEYIRQGFGETQYF. The CDR3 DNA reads as TGTGCCAGCAGTGAATATATTCGGCAGGGGTTCGGCGAGACCCAGTACTTC.

J is TRBJ1-4 and V is TRBV25-1; unclear D gene. From germline, CDR1 is MGHDK and CDR2 SYGVNS. V lost 6 bases and J lost 5, with 16 bases in between. The CDR3 loop spans 15 amino acids. In nucleotides, the CDR3 is TGTGCCAGCAGAAGGGCCGCGGAAGTGAATGAAAAACTGTTTTTT. Its translation: CASRRAAEVNEKLFF.

This clonotype was observed many times. The V call is TRBV29-1, the J call TRBJ2-2, with D uncertain. V lost 1 base to trimming and J lost 7 bases, with 13 bases between them. Germline-derived CDR1 and CDR2 are SQVTM and ANQGSEA. The CDR3 is 14 amino acids. The CDR3 reads CSVEVTAAGGELFF. The CDR3, as DNA: TGCAGCGTTGAAGTGACGGCGGCCGGCGGGGAGCTGTTTTTT.

This clonotype was seen repeatedly, ten times or more. J is TRBJ1-1 and V is TRBV24-1; TRBD1 matches at 7 bases. Per the germline V gene, CDR1 is KGHDR and CDR2 is SFDVKD. The CDR3 loop spans 13 amino acids. Losses at the gene ends were 7 bases for V and 3 bases for J; bases not matched to a gene: 4. CDR3 sequence reads: CATSPGQYTEAFF. For the CDR3, the DNA is TGTGCCACCAGCCCGGGACAGTACACTGAAGCTTTCTTT.

The chain is built from TRBV5-6 and TRBJ2-7; 8 nucleotides agree with TRBD2. Germline lookup yields CDR1 SGHDT and CDR2 YYEEEE. The V and J ends lost 2 bases and 2 bases, in that order; junction bases with no gene match: 9. The CDR3 has 16 amino acids. CDR3 residues: CASSLAGRATAYEQYF. The CDR3 DNA follows: TGTGCCAGCAGCTTAGCCGGGAGGGCCACAGCCTACGAGCAGTACTTC.

The chain recombines TRBV19 with TRBJ2-5, with TRBD1 identical over 10 bases. The CDR3 length is 16 residues. Unmatched junction bases numbered 9, after V lost 7 bases and J lost 1 base. Looked up from germline, CDR1 is LNHDA and CDR2 is SQIVND (reference sequence). The CDR3 loop reads CASTPGQGVPQETQYF. CDR3 DNA sequence: TGTGCCAGTACCCCAGGACAGGGGGTACCCCAAGAGACCCAGTACTTC.

This clonotype was recorded at least ten times. The rearrangement uses TRBV20-1 and TRBJ1-2, with 7 bases identical to TRBD1. CDR3 length equals 14 residues. The germline CDR1 and CDR2 sequences are DFQATT and SNEGSKA (reference sequence). With V trimmed by 1 base and J by 4 bases, 6 bases remained unmatched. CDR3 nucleotides: TGCAGTGCTAGAGGGGACAGCGAAGTCTATGGCTACACCTTC. Translation gives CSARGDSEVYGYTF.

This clonotype was found many times. CDR3 protein: CSVDRDLETQYF. CDR3 coding DNA: TGCAGCGTGGATCGGGACTTGGAGACCCAGTACTTC. The chain recombines TRBV29-1 with TRBJ2-5, with a possible D match to TRBD2 (6 bases). The CDR3 spans 12 residues. Per the germline V gene, CDR1 is SQVTM and CDR2 is ANQGSEA. Deletions cut 6 bases from V and 5 bases from J, with 13 bases between.

In this sample, this clonotype turned up many times. This sequence joins TRBV7-2 and TRBJ1-4, with 7 bases fitting TRBD1. CDR1 is SGHTA, CDR2 FQGNSA, per germline. Trimming took 3 bases from V and 7 from J; bases not matched to a gene: 5. CDR3 length: 14 residues. The CDR3 reads CASSFRDSTEKLFF. The CDR3 DNA is TGTGCCAGCAGCTTCCGGGACAGCACTGAAAAACTGTTTTTT.

DNA of the CDR3: TGTGCCATCAGCCTGGGGGGGGAGTCTGGCCACGAGCAGTACTTC. This gives the protein CAISLGGESGHEQYF. V is TRBV10-3 and J is TRBJ2-7, with 7 bases fitting TRBD2. Germline V gene lookup returns CDR1 ENHRY and CDR2 SYGVKD. CDR3 length equals 15 residues. Trimming cost V 6 bases and J 5 bases; bases outside gene matches: 13.

The chain uses TRBV24-1 and TRBJ2-5; 10 nucleotides line up with TRBD2. The germline V gene encodes CDR1 KGHDR and CDR2 SFDVKD. This CDR3 spans 12 amino acids. J lost 5 bases, V lost 9 bases, and 2 bases had no gene match. The CDR3: CATSGLAETQYF. CDR3 bases: TGTGCCACCTCGGGACTAGCGGAGACCCAGTACTTC.

Details on this clonotype: The germline gene is not matched at one end of the junction; a read error may be the cause. The chain uses TRBV10-3 and TRBJ1-2; the D gene is possibly TRBD1 (5 bases). The CDR3 runs to 13 residues. The germline gives CDR1 ENHRY, CDR2 SYGVKD. The DNA of the CDR3 is TGTGCCAGCAGTCGACAGAAAAACAGAGGCTACACCTTC. Protein: CASSRQKNRGYTF.

This clonotype was seen repeatedly, ten times or more. This chain uses TRBV10-3 with TRBJ2-2, with TRBD1 matching over 7 bases. V lost 9 bases and J lost 4; bases outside the gene matches: 5. The CDR3 is 13 residues long. Germline values: CDR1 ENHRY, CDR2 SYGVKD. The CDR3 DNA reads TGTGCCATGACGACAGGGTTCACCGGGGAGCTGTTTTTT. Its translation is CAMTTGFTGELFF.

This clonotype has just one count. The chain recombines TRBV6-5 with TRBJ1-5; D is uncertain. Germline V gene data show CDR1 as MNHEY and CDR2 as SVGAGI. The CDR3 has 18 residues. With 4 bases removed from V and 0 bases from J, the gap between germline ends came to 19 bases. In DNA, the CDR3 is TGTGCCAGCAGTTTACGCTCCTCACCCTTCAATAGCAATCAGCCCCAGCATTTT. Translated, it gives CASSLRSSPFNSNQPQHF.

In the case of this clonotype: Compared with germline, one end of the junction differs, possibly owing to a read error. The chain combines TRBV10-3 with TRBJ1-1; 10 bases line up with TRBD1. The germline V gene encodes CDR1 ENHRY and CDR2 SYGVKD. The CDR3 totals 18 residues. The CDR3 spells CASSDYRDRGGLNTEAFF. Written as DNA, the CDR3 is TGTGCCAGCAGTGACTACCGGGACAGGGGCGGGTTGAACACTGAAGCTTTCTTT.

The chain couples TRBV29-1 to TRBJ2-7, with a tentative D call TRBD2 (6 bases). V lost 7 bases and J 6 bases, leaving 19 bases between the germline ends. Germline V gives CDR1 SQVTM, CDR2 ANQGSEA. CDR3 size: 13 residues. The CDR3 bases are TGCAGCGCTGTAGGGACTCGGGGCGGCGAGCAGTACTTC. Its protein product is CSAVGTRGGEQYF.

This clonotype has only a few counts. This chain uses TRBV6-5 with TRBJ2-7; 11 positions match TRBD1. V was clipped by 7 bases and J by 4 bases; unmatched bases: 6. In germline, CDR1 is MNHEY, CDR2 SVGAGI. The CDR3 has 14 residues. The CDR3 loop is CASNVGTGGYEQYF. CDR3 DNA sequence: TGTGCCAGCAACGTCGGGACAGGGGGGTACGAGCAGTACTTC.